This record looks at one T cell receptor beta chain sequence and its context. As yet, its antigen is unknown. The CDR3 sequence is 13 residues long. V shed 5 bases and J shed 6 bases, with 12 bases lying between them. From germline, CDR1 is SGHVS and CDR2 FNYEAQ. The entry originates in a study of cytomegalovirus exposure and HLA in healthy donors. Findings and caveats of the study: The authors considered a cluster of highly shared sequence variants likely to be a sequencing artifact.

The study ran its PCR with 60 Vbeta and 13 Jbeta primers. Produced via immunoSEQ multiplex PCR; TCRdb's table is partial and in-frame only. Of about 130,000 clones listed, over 70% are singletons. Sequencing was carried out using PBMCs. The genes are TRBV7-6 and TRBJ2-3, with D uncertain. The origin of this receptor is a man younger than 35 in good health and CMV-seropositive. CDR3 in amino acids: CASSPPHLDTQYF. The CDR3 coding sequence is TGTGCCAGCAGCCCCCCCCACTTGGATACGCAGTATTTT.